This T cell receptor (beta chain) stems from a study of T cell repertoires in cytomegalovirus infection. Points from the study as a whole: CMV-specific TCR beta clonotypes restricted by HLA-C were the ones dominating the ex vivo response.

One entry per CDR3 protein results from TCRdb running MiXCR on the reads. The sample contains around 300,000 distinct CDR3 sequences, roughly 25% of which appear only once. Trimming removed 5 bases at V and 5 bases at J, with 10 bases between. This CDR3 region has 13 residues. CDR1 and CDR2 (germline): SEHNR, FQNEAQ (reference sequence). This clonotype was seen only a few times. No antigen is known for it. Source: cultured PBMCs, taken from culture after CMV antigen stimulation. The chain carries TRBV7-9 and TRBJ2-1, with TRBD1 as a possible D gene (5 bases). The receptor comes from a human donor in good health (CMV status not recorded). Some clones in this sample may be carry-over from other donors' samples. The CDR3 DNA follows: TGTGCCAGCAGCGCTGACAGAAACAATGAGCAGTTCTTC. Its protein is CASSADRNNEQFF.